Listed below are T cell receptor beta chains from one sample, sequenced in a study of neurological immune-mediated disorders. TCRdb independently ran MiXCR on the 5' RACE reads; one entry per CDR3 protein. The sample lists about 70,000 distinct CDR3 sequences, 5.2% occurring once. The sample was PBMCs. These receptors were collected from a human donor with multiple sclerosis. The donor label of this sample is uncertain. CDR3s include the opening cysteine and the closing phenylalanine or tryptophan. The D gene is left open where the match is weak. Part of the rows lack a size; the others show once, few, many or a class for expanded clones.

CASSLAGTGVAQDTQYF TGTGCCAGCAGCTTAGCGGGAACGGGGGTCGCGCAAGATACGCAGTATTTT - TRBJ2-3 TRBV7-2 many
CASRSGPSGGANVLTF TGCGCCAGCAGGTCCGGACCGTCTGGTGGGGCCAACGTCCTGACTTTC - TRBJ2-6 TRBV4-1 many
CAISVGPRETQYF TGTGCCATCAGTGTGGGGCCTCGGGAGACCCAGTACTTC - TRBJ2-5 TRBV10-3 -
CSAARGRGRELFF TGCAGTGCGGCCAGGGGGCGCGGAAGGGAGCTGTTTTTT TRBD1 TRBJ2-2 TRBV20-1 many
CASSLAVYNSPLHF TGTGCCAGCAGCTTGGCAGTGTATAATTCACCCCTCCACTTT - TRBJ1-6 TRBV5-4 many
CSASIQGPNEKLFF TGCAGTGCTTCCATACAGGGACCCAATGAAAAACTGTTTTTT - TRBJ1-4 TRBV20-1 many
CSAPPSGGTDTQYF TGCAGTGCTCCGCCTAGCGGGGGCACAGATACGCAGTATTTT TRBD2 TRBJ2-3 TRBV20-1 -
CASSLYPTAEKGKGYTF TGTGCCAGCAGCTTATATCCGACGGCGGAAAAGGGGAAGGGCTACACCTTC - TRBJ1-2 TRBV5-5 many
CASSYSNRGDEQFF TGTGCCAGCAGTTACTCGAATAGGGGGGATGAGCAGTTCTTC - TRBJ2-1 TRBV6-5 many
CASSTRTVVQPQHF TGTGCCAGCAGCACCCGAACGGTGGTTCAGCCCCAGCATTTT - TRBJ1-5 TRBV5-5 many
CASSYRSEAFF TGTGCCAGCAGTTACCGTAGTGAAGCTTTCTTT - TRBJ1-1 TRBV6-2/TRBV6-3 many
CASSLIVGRYGYTF TGTGCCAGCAGCTTAATAGTGGGTCGCTATGGCTACACCTTC - TRBJ1-2 TRBV7-2 many
CSAQTSGGAREQFF TGCAGTGCCCAAACTAGCGGGGGGGCCAGGGAGCAGTTCTTC TRBD2 TRBJ2-1 TRBV20-1 many
CASSFASKGSPLHF TGTGCCAGCAGCTTCGCCAGTAAGGGATCACCCCTCCACTTT - TRBJ1-6 TRBV7-9 many
CASSYRWLNTEAFF TGTGCCAGCAGTTACCGATGGCTGAACACTGAAGCTTTCTTT - TRBJ1-1 TRBV6-2/TRBV6-3 many
CASRPPGRDRGSPPEAFF TGTGCCAGCAGGCCACCCGGCCGGGACAGGGGATCCCCTCCTGAAGCTTTCTTT TRBD1 TRBJ1-1 TRBV12-3/TRBV12-4 many
CASSFQGYNSPLHF TGCGCCAGCAGCTTTCAGGGTTACAATTCACCCCTCCACTTT - TRBJ1-6 TRBV5-1 many
CASSLMPGGYGYTF TGCGCCAGCAGCTTGATGCCAGGGGGCTATGGCTACACCTTC TRBD1 TRBJ1-2 TRBV5-1 many
CASSYSAGGPVEQFF TGTGCCAGCAGTTACTCGGCGGGGGGGCCAGTTGAGCAGTTCTTC TRBD2 TRBJ2-1 TRBV6-2/TRBV6-3 many
CASSAADRARDGYTF TGCGCCAGCAGCGCCGCGGACAGGGCAAGGGATGGCTACACCTTC TRBD1 TRBJ1-2 TRBV5-1 many
CAISGGSNQPQHF TGTGCCATCAGTGGGGGGAGTAATCAGCCCCAGCATTTT - TRBJ1-5 TRBV10-3 many
CASSVSGQGWAEAFF TGCGCCAGCAGCGTCTCGGGACAGGGGTGGGCTGAAGCTTTCTTT TRBD1 TRBJ1-1 TRBV5-1 many